This T cell receptor beta chain was captured in a study of PD-L1 blockade in urothelial cancer. In the study overall: Samples of blood were analyzed 3 weeks (second dose) and 6 weeks after treatment start.

A single count supports this clone. The CDR3 consists of 14 residues. V lost 6 bases, J lost 5 bases, and 6 bases stayed unmatched. CDR1 LNHDA and CDR2 SQIVND come from the germline V gene (reference sequence). Spiking each PCR with synthetic TCR analog templates was performed. Using immunoSEQ multiplex PCR, the repertoire was profiled, and TCRdb retains in-frame clones only, with some absent. This table holds under 20,000 clones, approximately 90% found once. The chain has TRBV19 and TRBJ2-1; TRBD1 aligns across 8 bases. The source material was PBMCs, sampled around atezolizumab (anti-PD-L1) treatment. This sequence originates from a man aged 50-59 years with urothelial cancer. The CDR3 is CASRPGQENNEQFF. The CDR3 bases are TGTGCCAGTAGACCGGGACAGGAGAACAATGAGCAGTTCTTC.